Below are 17 T cell receptor beta chains sequenced from a single sample in a study of T cell responses to AZD1222 COVID-19 vaccine (dated by TCRdb to the early 2020s). Per the publication, the time point label means: baseline before first vaccination. The library was made by the immunoSEQ multiplex PCR assay. The table comes from immuneACCESS by way of TCRdb, which keeps in-frame sequences with V and J called. Part of the clones is missing from these tables; in studies checked, under half for an unresolved V gene and the rest for unknown reasons. The sample contains fewer than 200,000 clones, around 88% of them found a single time. The leading ten clones occupy more than 0.4% of the sample. Sequences were derived from peripheral blood, sampled on day 0 of AZD1222 vaccination. The receptors were gathered from an adult in good health.

This sequence joins TRBV18 and TRBJ2-1; 13 bases agree with TRBD2. This CDR3 contains 15 residues. Unmatched junction bases numbered 1, after V lost 3 bases and J lost 5 bases. The germline V gene encodes CDR1 KGHSH and CDR2 LQKENI. In DNA, the CDR3 is TGTGCCAGCTCACCCGGGACTAGCGGGAACAATGAGCAGTTCTTC. Protein product: CASSPGTSGNNEQFF.

Worth noting for this clone: The junction differs from germline at one of its ends, possibly a read error. V usage is TRBV4-2 and J usage is TRBJ1-4; tentative D call: TRBD1 (5 bases). Germline-derived CDR1 and CDR2 are LGHNA and YNFKEQ. This CDR3 is 16 amino acids long. The CDR3 DNA sequence: TGTGCCAGCAGCAAAGAGGGGCAGGCGATGAATGAAAAACTGTTTTTT. Encoded protein: CASSKEGQAMNEKLFF.

V is TRBV9 and J is TRBJ2-3, with TRBD2 identical over 8 bases. CDR1 and CDR2 (germline): SGDLS, YYNGEE. J gave up 9 bases and V 0 bases, and 3 bases lay outside the gene matches. The CDR3 covers 13 residues. CDR3 DNA: TGTGCCAGCAGCGTAGCGGGAGGGAACACGCAGTATTTT. Translation: CASSVAGGNTQYF.

The rearrangement uses TRBV4-1 and TRBJ1-1; D remains ambiguous. Germline CDR1 is MGHRA and CDR2 is YSYEKL. This CDR3 contains 14 residues. The V gene lost 1 base and the J gene lost 0 bases, with 6 bases spanning the gap. This CDR3 is CASSQAAVNTEAFF. The CDR3 DNA reads as TGCGCCAGCAGCCAAGCGGCTGTGAACACTGAAGCTTTCTTT.

The J gene is TRBJ2-1, the V gene TRBV30, with TRBD2 matching over 7 bases. Germline V gene lookup returns CDR1 GTSNPN and CDR2 SVGIG (reference sequence). The CDR3 has 13 residues. V lost 2 bases, J lost 8 bases, and 6 bases stayed unmatched. The CDR3 sequence: CAWSWTRFDEQFF. For the CDR3, the DNA is TGTGCCTGGAGTTGGACTAGATTCGATGAGCAGTTCTTC.

The chain employs TRBV12-3 or TRBV12-4 and TRBJ2-1; D is possibly TRBD1 (6 bases). CDR3 size: 12 residues. Trimming took 6 bases from V and 8 from J, leaving 11 bases between them. The CDR3 spells CASRAGVDEQFF. As DNA, the CDR3 is TGTGCCAGCAGAGCAGGGGTAGATGAGCAGTTCTTC.

The gene calls are TRBV28 and TRBJ1-1; 8 bases match TRBD1. Germline V CDR1 and CDR2: MDHEN, SYDVKM. The CDR3 loop spans 12 amino acids. V shed 4 bases and J 8 bases; nucleotides not matched to a gene: 3. The CDR3, as DNA: TGTGCCAGCAGTTACCGGACAGGGGAAGCTTTCTTT. Translated, it gives CASSYRTGEAFF.

This clone was counted only a few times. This rearrangement joins TRBV28 to TRBJ2-7; 10 nucleotides line up with TRBD1. The ends lost 6 bases at V and 3 bases at J; junction bases unmatched: 2. This CDR3 is built from 13 residues. Germline-derived CDR1 and CDR2 are MDHEN and SYDVKM. The CDR3 DNA follows: TGTGCCAGCAGGACAGGGGGCTTCTACGAGCAGTACTTC. This sequence encodes CASRTGGFYEQYF.

This clone came up a few times. The chain uses TRBV14 and TRBJ1-1; TRBD1 is a possible D gene (6 bases). The CDR3 covers 14 residues. V was clipped by 1 base and J by 10 bases, with 16 bases between them. Germline-derived CDR1 and CDR2 are SGHDN and FVKESK. The CDR3 region has the DNA TGTGCCAGCAGCCAAGCAGGGGTCGTTAAGGGAGCTTTCTTT. Amino acid sequence: CASSQAGVVKGAFF.

The chain carries TRBV6-2 or TRBV6-3 and TRBJ1-2; no reliable D call. The CDR3 totals 17 residues. The V and J ends lost 5 bases and 4 bases respectively, with 23 bases between them. The germline V gene has CDR1 MNHEY and CDR2 SVGEGT. Written as DNA, the CDR3 is TGTGCCAGCAGTACCTCTACCTTCCGGGCCCCCAGCTATGGCTACACCTTC. Its translation is CASSTSTFRAPSYGYTF.

The J gene is TRBJ1-5, the V gene TRBV19; a weak D match, TRBD1 (6 bases). In germline, CDR1 is LNHDA, CDR2 SQIVND (reference sequence). V shed 6 bases and J shed 4 bases, with 25 bases lying between them. CDR3 length equals 18 residues. CDR3 sequence (DNA): TGTGCCAGTAGCCTGCCTCAGGGCCAGGGGTTCCCGAATCAGCCCCAGCATTTT. Its protein product is CASSLPQGQGFPNQPQHF. The whole variable domain, remainder taken from reference TRBV19 and TRBJ1-5, is DGGITQSPKYLFRKEGQNVTLSCEQNLNHDAMYWYRQDPGQGLRLIYYSQIVNDFQKGDIAEGYSVSREKKESFPLTVTSAQKNPTAFYLCASSLPQGQGFPNQPQHFGDGTRLSIL.

This clone has a single count. The V gene is TRBV6-6, the J gene TRBJ1-6, with D unclear. The ends were cut back, 8 bases at V and 5 bases at J, with 16 bases in the middle. Germline CDR1 and CDR2: MNHNY and SVGAGI (reference sequence). The CDR3 is 15 residues long. The CDR3 here is CASSPRVSDNSPLHF. Written as DNA, the CDR3 is TGTGCCAGCTCTCCGAGGGTTTCGGATAATTCACCCCTCCACTTT.

This clone was detected once. This chain links TRBV5-6 with TRBJ2-1; 10 nucleotides match TRBD1. The CDR3 has 16 residues. V was clipped by 2 bases and J by 6 bases; unmatched bases: 8. From germline, CDR1 is SGHDT and CDR2 YYEEEE. This CDR3 is CASSFPHRTGGNEQFF. CDR3 sequence (DNA): TGTGCCAGCAGCTTCCCACACCGGACAGGGGGCAATGAGCAGTTCTTC.

The J gene is TRBJ2-2, the V gene TRBV5-4; D remains unclear. V was shortened by 4 bases and J by 7 bases, with 17 bases between the two germline ends. CDR3 length: 15 residues. Germline V gene lookup returns CDR1 SGHNT and CDR2 YYREEE (reference sequence). The CDR3 bases are TGTGCCAGCAGCCTGTTTTCGTCGGCCTACGGGGAGCTGTTTTTT. Its protein product is CASSLFSSAYGELFF. Filled out from reference TRBV5-4 and TRBJ2-2, the complete variable domain reads ETGVTQSPTHLIKTRGQQVTLRCSSQSGHNTVSWYQQALGQGPQFIFQYYREEENGRGNFPPRFSGLQFPNYSSELNVNALELDDSALYLCASSLFSSAYGELFFGEGSRLTVL.

The rearrangement uses TRBV28 and TRBJ2-3, with D possibly TRBD2 on 6 matching bases. CDR1 is MDHEN, CDR2 SYDVKM, per germline. CDR3 length: 16 amino acids. Trimming took off 3 bases at V and 5 bases at J, with 18 bases between the two ends. CDR3 bases: TGTGCCAGCAGTTTTCCCAGAGGGAGGTTAAGAGATACGCAGTATTTT. Residues: CASSFPRGRLRDTQYF.

The chain uses TRBV29-1 and TRBJ1-2; TRBD1 aligns across 7 bases. The V and J ends lost 1 base and 2 bases, in that order; junction bases with no gene match: 10. The CDR3 is 16 residues long. Germline V CDR1 and CDR2: SQVTM, ANQGSEA. For the CDR3, the DNA is TGCAGCGTTGAAGCCCTTGACAGGGTTTCCAACTATGGCTACACCTTC. This sequence encodes CSVEALDRVSNYGYTF.

V is TRBV27 and J is TRBJ1-2; possible D gene TRBD1, 5 bases. The CDR3 covers 14 residues. Trimming took off 6 bases at V and 4 bases at J, with 15 bases between the two ends. The germline gives CDR1 MNHEY, CDR2 SMNVEV (reference sequence). In nucleotides, the CDR3 is TGTGCCAGCAGCCGTCGGGGGGGTGGCTATGGCTACACCTTC. Protein sequence: CASSRRGGGYGYTF.